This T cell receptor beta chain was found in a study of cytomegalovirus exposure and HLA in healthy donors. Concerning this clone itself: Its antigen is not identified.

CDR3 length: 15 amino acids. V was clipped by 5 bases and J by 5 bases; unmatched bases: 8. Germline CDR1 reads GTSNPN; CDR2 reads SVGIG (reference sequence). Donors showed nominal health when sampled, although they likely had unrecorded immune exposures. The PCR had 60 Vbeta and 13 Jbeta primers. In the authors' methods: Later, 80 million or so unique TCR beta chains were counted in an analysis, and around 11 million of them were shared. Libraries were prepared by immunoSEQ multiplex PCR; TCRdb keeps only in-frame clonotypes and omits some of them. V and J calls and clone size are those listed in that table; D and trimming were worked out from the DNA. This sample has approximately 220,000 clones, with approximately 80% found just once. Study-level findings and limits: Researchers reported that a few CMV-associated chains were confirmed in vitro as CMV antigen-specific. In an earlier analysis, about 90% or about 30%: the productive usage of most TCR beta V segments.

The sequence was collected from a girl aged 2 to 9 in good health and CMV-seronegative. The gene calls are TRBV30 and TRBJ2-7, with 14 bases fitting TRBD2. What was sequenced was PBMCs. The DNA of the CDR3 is TGTGCCTGGGAGACGGGACTAGCGGGAGACAACGAGCAGTACTTC. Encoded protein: CAWETGLAGDNEQYF. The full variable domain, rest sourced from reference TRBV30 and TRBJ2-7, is SQTIHQWPATLVQPVGSPLSLECTVEGTSNPNLYWYRQAAGRGLQLLFYSVGIGQISSEVPQNLSASRPQDRQFILSSKKLLLSDSGFYLCAWETGLAGDNEQYFGPGTRLTVT.